This entry is about one TCR beta chain. Sequenced by immunoSEQ multiplex PCR; TCRdb stores in-frame clones only, minus some. The table shows just under 60,000 clones, with around 80% occurring only once. The germline CDR1 and CDR2 sequences are LGHNA and YNFKEQ. The trim removed 8 bases at V and 8 bases at J, leaving 17 bases unmatched. The CDR3 runs to 17 residues. This entry comes from a study of blood T cell repertoires in COVID-19. The overall study: Sites in the United States, Italy and Spain provided acute and convalescent COVID-19 samples. Sources were T cells, B-cell-depleted T cells, or PBMCs; the material itself was cDNA or gDNA.

Material for sequencing was peripheral blood. The TCR comes from a man older than 75 with acute or convalescent COVID-19. This rearrangement joins TRBV4-2 to TRBJ1-4, with 10 nucleotides matching TRBD1. The CDR3 region is CASGRQGAEGKVEKLFF. DNA for the CDR3: TGTGCCAGCGGGAGACAGGGGGCAGAGGGGAAGGTCGAAAAACTGTTTTTT.